Reported below is one TCR beta chain. This entry is derived from a study of blood T cell repertoires in COVID-19. Overall study context: Italy, Spain and the United States were the sources of the convalescent and acute COVID-19 samples.

Sequencing was performed with immunoSEQ multiplex PCR; in TCRdb, only in-frame clones are kept and a portion is missing. This sample yields 75,000 to 95,000 clones, of which 88% are seen a single time; approximately 19% belongs to the top ten. The germline V gene encodes CDR1 SEHNR and CDR2 FQNEAQ (reference sequence). The J segment lost 5 bases and the V segment lost 5 bases, leaving 4 bases of the junction unmatched. The CDR3 consists of 14 residues. The sequenced material came from peripheral blood. This TCR derives from a human donor in a cohort sampled during active COVID-19. This sequence joins TRBV7-9 and TRBJ1-4; 8 bases fit TRBD1. The CDR3 DNA sequence: TGTGCCAGCAGCCCAGGGGGCGCCAATGAAAAACTGTTTTTT. It specifies CASSPGGANEKLFF.